The entry that follows covers one TCR beta chain sequence. Sequenced by immunoSEQ multiplex PCR; TCRdb stores in-frame clones only, minus some. The sample contains over 20,000 clones, 75% to 85% of which appear only once. The treatment was: preoperative locoregional IRX-2 cytokine immunotherapy. Samples came from a phase Ib trial of preoperative locoregional IRX-2 cytokine immunotherapy. The sample comes from a study of preoperative IRX-2 immunotherapy in early breast cancer. Source: lymph node tissue, taken after IRX-2 immunotherapy. This TCR derives from a human donor with breast cancer.

CDR3 sequence reads: CASSHSGGRVCQPQHF. The CDR3, as DNA: TGCGCCAGCAGTCACTCGGGGGGGCGCGTCTGTCAGCCCCAGCATTTT. The rearrangement joins TRBV23-1 to TRBJ1-5, with a tentative D call TRBD1 (6 bases). TRBV23-1 is an ORF for which the function is uncertain. V shed 3 bases and J shed 6 bases, with 18 bases lying between them. This CDR3 contains 16 residues.